The 16 T cell receptor beta chains presented below share a single source sample, sequenced in a study of blood T cell repertoires in COVID-19. Sequenced by immunoSEQ multiplex PCR; TCRdb stores in-frame clones only, minus some. The sample lists about 190,000 clones, roughly 87% occurring once. The sequencing input was peripheral blood. These receptors originate from a woman aged 60-70 years with COVID-19, enrolled during active disease.

The V call is TRBV28, the J call TRBJ1-2; TRBD1 matches 7 bases. The CDR3 length is 13 residues. With 3 bases clipped from V and 12 bases from J, the junction kept 10 bases outside the gene matches. Germline V gives CDR1 MDHEN, CDR2 SYDVKM. Here the CDR3 DNA reads TGTGCCAGCAGTTTGGGGACAGACTATCTAGACACCTTC. This codes for CASSLGTDYLDTF.

The gene calls are TRBV5-1 and TRBJ2-7, with TRBD1 matching 8 bases. Germline lookup yields CDR1 SGHRS and CDR2 YFSETQ. V shed 3 bases, J shed 3 bases, and the junction held 11 bases outside the gene matches. This CDR3 is 16 amino acids long. The CDR3 nucleotides are TGCGCCAGCAGCTCCAACCCGGGGACAGGTAGCTACGAGCAGTACTTC. Translating it yields CASSSNPGTGSYEQYF.

The chain couples TRBV28 to TRBJ2-7, with D possibly TRBD1 on 7 matching bases. V shed 5 bases and J shed 3 bases, with 14 bases lying between them. The CDR3 contains 14 residues. CDR1 and CDR2 from the germline V gene are MDHEN and SYDVKM. The CDR3 DNA sequence: TGTGCCAGCAGTCCCGGCGGGACAGTCTACGAGCAGTACTTC. Amino acid sequence: CASSPGGTVYEQYF. Using reference TRBV28 and TRBJ2-7 for the parts outside the CDR3, the full variable domain is DVKVTQSSRYLVKRTGEKVFLECVQDMDHENMFWYRQDPGLGLRLIYFSYDVKMKEKGDIPEGYSVSREKKERFSLILESASTNQTSMYLCASSPGGTVYEQYFGPGTRLTVT.

This chain uses TRBV6-5 with TRBJ2-2; TRBD1 agrees at 8 bases. This CDR3 has 14 amino acids. CDR1 is MNHEY and CDR2 is SVGAGI in the germline V gene. V lost 8 bases and J lost 2; bases outside the gene matches: 4. CDR3 in amino acids: CASFAGGNTGELFF. In nucleotides, the CDR3 is TGTGCCAGCTTTGCAGGGGGCAACACCGGGGAGCTGTTTTTT.

The chain has TRBV11-3 and TRBJ1-1, with 9 nucleotides matching TRBD1. The CDR3 spans 16 residues. V shed 4 bases and J 1 base; nucleotides not matched to a gene: 7. The germline V gene encodes CDR1 SGHNT and CDR2 YENEEA. The CDR3 spells CASSSSRTGENTEAFF. CDR3 nucleotide sequence: TGTGCCAGCAGCTCAAGTCGGACAGGGGAGAACACTGAAGCTTTCTTT.

The V gene is TRBV5-6, the J gene TRBJ1-6; 9 bases align to TRBD1. This CDR3 region has 17 residues. Germline values: CDR1 SGHDT, CDR2 YYEEEE. Germline trimming cut 0 bases from V and 4 bases from J; bases unmatched to any gene: 5. This CDR3 reads CASSLAGTGWYNSPLHF. The DNA for the CDR3 is TGTGCCAGCAGCTTGGCCGGGACAGGGTGGTATAATTCACCCCTCCACTTT.

The chain has TRBV5-1 and TRBJ2-7, with unresolved D. Germline assignment: CDR1 SGHRS and CDR2 YFSETQ. With 1 base removed from V and 6 bases from J, the gap between germline ends came to 8 bases. This CDR3 comprises 12 residues. The CDR3 loop is CASSLTNSEQYF. CDR3 bases: TGCGCCAGCAGCTTGACAAATTCCGAGCAGTACTTC.

The chain employs TRBV29-1 and TRBJ1-2, with 9 positions matching TRBD1. There are 16 residues in the CDR3. The germline V gene has CDR1 SQVTM and CDR2 ANQGSEA. V shed 6 bases and J 7 bases; nucleotides not matched to a gene: 18. Written as DNA, the CDR3 is TGCAGCGTAAGAGTCCCGGGACAGGGATGGGACGGTGGCTACACCTTC. Amino acid sequence: CSVRVPGQGWDGGYTF.

This clone was counted once. The chain couples TRBV9 to TRBJ1-5; a possible D gene is TRBD1 (5 bases). Trimming took 1 base from V and 7 from J, leaving 9 bases between them. The germline CDR1 and CDR2 sequences are SGDLS and YYNGEE. CDR3 length: 13 amino acids. The chain's CDR3 is CASSVTGEQPQHF. In nucleotides, the CDR3 is TGTGCCAGCAGCGTAACAGGAGAACAGCCCCAGCATTTT.

Comments on this clone: The junction does not match germline at one end; this may be a read error. This chain connects TRBV5-1 to TRBJ2-5, with D maybe TRBD1 (7 bases). The germline V gene encodes CDR1 SGHRS and CDR2 YFSETQ. The CDR3 consists of 15 residues. The CDR3 loop reads CASSRQGRGQEAQYF. In DNA, the CDR3 is TGCGCCAGCAGCCGACAGGGTCGGGGGCAAGAGGCCCAGTACTTC. Complete variable domain (other parts from reference TRBV5-1 and TRBJ2-5): KAGVTQTPRYLIKTRGQQVTLSCSPISGHRSVSWYQQTPGQGLQFLFEYFSETQRNKGNFPGRFSGRQFSNSRSEMNVSTLELGDSALYLCASSRQGRGQEAQYFGPGTRLLVL.

The chain couples TRBV5-4 to TRBJ1-4; no clear D gene. Trimming cost V 0 bases and J 2 bases, with 11 bases left between them. Germline V lookup: CDR1 SGHNT, CDR2 YYREEE (reference sequence). The CDR3 length is 16 residues. Here the CDR3 DNA reads TGTGCCAGCAGCTTGGGGGCTATAAGGACTAATGAAAAACTGTTTTTT. Residues: CASSLGAIRTNEKLFF.

The chain links TRBV13 to TRBJ1-5; tentatively, D is TRBD1 (6 bases). The ends were cut back, 3 bases at V and 4 bases at J, with 16 bases in the middle. This CDR3 contains 16 residues. The germline V gene encodes CDR1 PRHDT and CDR2 FYEKMQ (reference sequence). CDR3 protein: CASSFGGDTQNQPQHF. The CDR3 nucleotides read TGTGCCAGCAGCTTCGGGGGGGACACACAAAATCAGCCCCAGCATTTT.

V gene TRBV6-6 combines with J gene TRBJ2-2; 12 nucleotides align to TRBD2. Looked up from germline, CDR1 is MNHNY and CDR2 is SVGAGI (reference sequence). This CDR3 has 14 amino acids. V gave up 6 bases and J gave up 8 bases; unmatched junction bases: 4. This chain's CDR3 is CASRLAGGLGELFF. The CDR3, as DNA: TGTGCCAGCAGACTAGCGGGAGGATTGGGGGAGCTGTTTTTT.

The chain has TRBV19 and TRBJ1-2; 8 positions agree with TRBD1. The CDR3 spans 13 residues. Trimming removed 5 bases from V and 9 bases from J; junction bases left unmatched: 8. Germline CDR1 and CDR2: LNHDA and SQIVND (reference sequence). The CDR3, as DNA: TGTGCCAGTAGTCCCGGGACAGGAGAAAGCTACACCTTC. Protein: CASSPGTGESYTF.

V gene TRBV29-1 combines with J gene TRBJ1-2; no clear D. Per germline, CDR1 SQVTM and CDR2 ANQGSEA. The CDR3 runs to 14 residues. V was shortened by 7 bases and J by 7 bases, with 22 bases between the two germline ends. The CDR3: CSALAGVESLGYTF. CDR3 nucleotides: TGCAGCGCCCTAGCGGGAGTGGAAAGCCTTGGCTACACCTTC.

This clone was detected a few times. The V gene is TRBV3-1 (or the pseudogene TRBV3-2), the J gene TRBJ1-1; TRBD1 matches 8 bases. V was pared by 4 bases and J by 9 bases, with 10 bases of the junction left unmatched. The CDR3 has 14 amino acids. Germline lookup yields CDR1 LGHDT and CDR2 YNNKEL (reference sequence). CDR3 protein: CASSPDRAGMKAFF. Here the CDR3 DNA reads TGTGCCAGCAGCCCGGACAGGGCGGGGATGAAAGCTTTCTTT.